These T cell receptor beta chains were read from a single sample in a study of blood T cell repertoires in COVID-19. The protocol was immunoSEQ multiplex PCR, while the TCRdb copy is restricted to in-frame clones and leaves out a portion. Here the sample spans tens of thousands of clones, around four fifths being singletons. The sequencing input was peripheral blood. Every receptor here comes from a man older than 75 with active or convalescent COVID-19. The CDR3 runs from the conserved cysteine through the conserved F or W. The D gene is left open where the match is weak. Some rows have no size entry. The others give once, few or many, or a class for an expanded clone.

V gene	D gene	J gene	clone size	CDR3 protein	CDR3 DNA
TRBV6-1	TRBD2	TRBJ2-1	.	CASSEEGLAGEEQFF	TGTGCCAGCAGTGAAGAGGGACTAGCGGGAGAAGAGCAGTTCTTC
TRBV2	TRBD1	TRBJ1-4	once	CASRQGALTEKLFF	TGTGCCAGCAGACAGGGGGCGCTTACTGAAAAACTGTTTTTT
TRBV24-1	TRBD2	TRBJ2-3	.	CATSDPRTSGNPDTQYF	TGTGCCACCAGTGATCCGAGGACTAGCGGGAATCCAGATACGCAGTATTTT
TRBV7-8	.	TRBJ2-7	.	CASSLARRGPEPEQYF	TGTGCCAGCAGCTTAGCGAGAAGGGGCCCGGAGCCCGAGCAGTACTTC
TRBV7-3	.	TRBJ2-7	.	CASSEQPSYEQYF	TGTGCCAGCAGCGAACAGCCCTCCTACGAGCAGTACTTC
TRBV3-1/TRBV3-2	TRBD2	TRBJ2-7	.	CASSQRGEHSYEQYF	TGTGCCAGCAGCCAACGGGGGGAGCACTCCTACGAGCAGTACTTC
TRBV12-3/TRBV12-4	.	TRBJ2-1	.	CASSPLGHEQFF	TGTGCCAGCAGTCCCCTGGGGCATGAGCAGTTCTTC
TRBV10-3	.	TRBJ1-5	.	CAISESIPPGRVDQPQHF	TGTGCCATCAGTGAGTCGATCCCCCCGGGCAGGGTGGATCAGCCCCAGCATTTT
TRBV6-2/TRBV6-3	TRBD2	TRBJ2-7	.	CASSSGRGGSYEQYF	TGTGCCAGCAGTTCCGGACGGGGGGGCTCCTACGAGCAGTACTTC
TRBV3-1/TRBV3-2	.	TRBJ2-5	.	CASSQSAGLETQYF	TGTGCCAGCAGCCAGTCAGCGGGTTTAGAGACCCAGTACTTC
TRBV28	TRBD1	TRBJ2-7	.	CASSSRQGAYEQYF	TGTGCCAGCAGTTCGCGACAGGGGGCCTACGAGCAGTACTTC
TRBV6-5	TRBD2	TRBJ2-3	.	CASRLAGGPASEYF	TGTGCCAGCAGACTAGCGGGGGGGCCAGCTTCGGAGTATTTT
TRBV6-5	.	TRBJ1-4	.	CASSYSIRARGEKLFF	TGTGCCAGCAGTTACTCGATAAGGGCCCGCGGGGAAAAACTGTTTTTT